This T cell receptor (beta chain) was captured by sequencing in a study of human T cells and chemical hapten exposure. Time point here: pre-sensitization, week 0. Regarding treatment: therapeutic diphenylcyclopropenone sensitization with weekly scalp DPC. TCRdb re-called the RACE reads with MiXCR, one entry per CDR3 protein. This repertoire shows about 270,000 distinct CDR3 sequences, roughly 7.4% found once; its top ten account for 1.2%. The V gene end was trimmed by 5 bases and the J gene end by 7 bases; junction bases not matched to a gene: 2. Germline-derived CDR1 and CDR2 are MGHRA and YSYEKL. This CDR3 has 11 residues.

The clonotype originates from a man aged 18 to 35 with alopecia areata. Some clones in this sample may be carry-over from other donors' samples. The sequenced sample was whole blood, obtained in connection with sensitization to the hapten diphenylcyclopropenone (DPC). The chain is built from TRBV4-1 and TRBJ2-7, with 7 bases matching TRBD1. CDR3 protein: CASSTGVEQYF. The DNA of the CDR3 is TGCGCCAGCAGCACAGGGGTAGAGCAGTACTTC.